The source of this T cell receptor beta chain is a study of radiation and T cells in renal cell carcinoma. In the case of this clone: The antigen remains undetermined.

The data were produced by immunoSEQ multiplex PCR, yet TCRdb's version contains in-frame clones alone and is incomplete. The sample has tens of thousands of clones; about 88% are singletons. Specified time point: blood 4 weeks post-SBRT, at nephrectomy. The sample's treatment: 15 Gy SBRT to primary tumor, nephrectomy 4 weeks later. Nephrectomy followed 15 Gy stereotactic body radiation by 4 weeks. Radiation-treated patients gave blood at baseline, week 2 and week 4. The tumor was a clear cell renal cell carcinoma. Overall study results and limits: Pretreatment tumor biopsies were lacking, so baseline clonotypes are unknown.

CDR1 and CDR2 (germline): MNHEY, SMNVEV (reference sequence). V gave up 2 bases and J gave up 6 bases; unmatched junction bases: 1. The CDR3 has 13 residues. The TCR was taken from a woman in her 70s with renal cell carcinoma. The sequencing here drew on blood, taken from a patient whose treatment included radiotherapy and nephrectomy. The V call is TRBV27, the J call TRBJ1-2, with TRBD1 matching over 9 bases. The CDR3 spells CASSLNRGHGYTF. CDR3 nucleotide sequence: TGTGCCAGCAGTTTAAACAGGGGGCATGGCTACACCTTC.